Listed here are 30 T cell receptor beta chains from one sample, sequenced in a study of blood T cell repertoires in COVID-19. Clones were sequenced by immunoSEQ multiplex PCR, and TCRdb holds only the in-frame ones, with some missing. This sample carries about 120,000 clones, roughly 89% of them seen once, and the ten largest clones take about 4.7%. Specimen: peripheral blood. The receptors come from a man between 40 and 49 years old with acute or convalescent COVID-19.

The V call is TRBV5-1, the J call TRBJ1-2, with 11 bases matching TRBD1. The trim removed 5 bases at V and 6 bases at J, leaving 12 bases unmatched. CDR1 SGHRS and CDR2 YFSETQ come from the germline V gene. The CDR3 is made up of 16 amino acids. CDR3 amino acids: CASRPGTGGENNGYTF. The CDR3 DNA is TGCGCCAGCAGACCCGGGACAGGGGGAGAAAATAATGGCTACACCTTC.

This clone has a single count. The chain couples TRBV6-5 to TRBJ1-4, with D perhaps TRBD1 (5 bases). CDR1 MNHEY and CDR2 SVGAGI come from the germline V gene. V was pared by 5 bases and J by 0 bases, with 10 bases between. This CDR3 is 15 amino acids long. The CDR3 DNA reads TGTGCCAGCAGTAGAAAGACAGCAACTAATGAAAAACTGTTTTTT. Translated, it gives CASSRKTATNEKLFF.

The V gene is TRBV5-8, the J gene TRBJ1-3, with a weak D call TRBD1 (5 bases). This CDR3 spans 14 amino acids. Trimming cost V 4 bases and J 2 bases, with 10 bases left between them. From germline, CDR1 is SGHTS and CDR2 YDEGEE. CDR3 region: CASSTGLPGNTIYF. The CDR3 bases are TGTGCCAGCAGCACAGGCTTACCTGGAAACACCATATATTTT.

The rearrangement uses TRBV12-5 and TRBJ2-7, with no clear D. V lost 6 bases, J lost 2 bases, and 2 bases lay in between. Germline V gene data show CDR1 as LGHNT and CDR2 as FRNRAP. This CDR3 has 10 residues. The CDR3 is CASGTYEQYF. For the CDR3, the DNA is TGTGCTAGTGGCACCTACGAGCAGTACTTC.

With regard to this clone: Other DNA sequences from this sample encode an identical CDR3 as well. The chain couples TRBV27 to TRBJ2-3; D not resolved. V shed 2 bases and J shed 4 bases, with 7 bases lying between them. The germline V gene encodes CDR1 MNHEY and CDR2 SMNVEV (reference sequence). CDR3 size: 13 residues. CDR3 residues: CASSLSPADTQYF. CDR3 coding DNA: TGTGCCAGCAGTTTAAGTCCAGCAGATACGCAGTATTTT.

The chain couples TRBV5-4 to TRBJ2-1; 13 bases fit TRBD2. Germline CDR1 reads SGHNT; CDR2 reads YYREEE (reference sequence). The CDR3 is made up of 15 amino acids. V shed 4 bases, J shed 8 bases, and the junction held 6 bases outside the gene matches. CDR3 loop: CASSAILAGGDEQFF. The CDR3 DNA follows: TGTGCCAGCAGCGCAATACTAGCGGGAGGGGATGAGCAGTTCTTC.

The chain uses TRBV15 and TRBJ1-3, with D unresolved. The CDR3 consists of 13 residues. Germline CDR1 reads LNHNV; CDR2 reads YYDKDF (reference sequence). V was trimmed by 5 bases and J by 0 bases, leaving 5 bases between them. This CDR3 is CATSYSSGNTIYF. CDR3 coding DNA: TGTGCCACCAGCTACAGCTCTGGAAACACCATATATTTT. The whole variable domain, remainder taken from reference TRBV15 and TRBJ1-3, is DAMVIQNPRYQVTQFGKPVTLSCSQTLNHNVMYWYQQKSSQAPKLLFHYYDKDFNNEADTPDNFQSRRPNTSFCFLDIRSPGLGDTAMYLCATSYSSGNTIYFGEGSWLTVV.

This chain joins TRBV20-1 and TRBJ2-5, with 7 positions matching TRBD2. The CDR3 totals 14 residues. Germline V gives CDR1 DFQATT, CDR2 SNEGSKA (reference sequence). Trimming cost V 3 bases and J 0 bases; bases outside gene matches: 4. The CDR3 region has the DNA TGCAGTGCTAGTCCCCTAGCGGACCAAGAGACCCAGTACTTC. Amino acids: CSASPLADQETQYF.

The table lists this clone with a few counts. The V gene is TRBV18, the J gene TRBJ1-1, with D tentatively TRBD1 (5 bases). V was cut by 3 bases and J by 3 bases, with 11 bases left in between. CDR1 is KGHSH and CDR2 is LQKENI in the germline V gene. The CDR3 is 14 amino acids. CDR3 DNA sequence: TGTGCCAGCTCACCGGGCAGGGACTACACTGAAGCTTTCTTT. This encodes CASSPGRDYTEAFF.

This clone has just a few counts. V gene TRBV2 combines with J gene TRBJ1-1, with 7 bases matching TRBD1. There are 14 residues in the CDR3. J was trimmed by 1 base and V by 5 bases; bases with no gene match: 4. Per the germline V gene, CDR1 is SNHLY and CDR2 is FYNNEI. The CDR3 spells CASSSQGRNTEAFF. DNA of the CDR3: TGTGCCAGCAGTTCACAGGGGAGGAACACTGAAGCTTTCTTT.

V and J are TRBV24-1 and TRBJ2-1; a possible D gene is TRBD1 (6 bases). V was pared by 1 base and J by 0 bases, with 12 bases between. The CDR3 extends over 17 amino acids. Germline CDR1 is KGHDR and CDR2 is SFDVKD. CDR3 sequence reads: CATSDFRTAVSYNEQFF. The CDR3 DNA is TGTGCCACCAGTGATTTTAGGACAGCAGTCTCCTACAATGAGCAGTTCTTC.

The V gene is TRBV7-3, the J gene TRBJ2-1; 9 nucleotides agree with TRBD1. Germline CDR1 reads SGHTA; CDR2 reads FQGTGA. The CDR3 extends over 14 amino acids. The V gene end was trimmed by 4 bases and the J gene end by 8 bases; junction bases not matched to a gene: 6. DNA for the CDR3: TGTGCCAGCAGCTCCGGACAGGGGTGGGATGAGCAGTTCTTC. Protein product: CASSSGQGWDEQFF. Full variable domain (rest looked up from reference TRBV7-3 and TRBJ2-1): GAGVSQTPSNKVTEKGKYVELRCDPISGHTALYWYRQSLGQGPEFLIYFQGTGAADDSGLPNDRFFAVRPEGSVSTLKIQRTERGDSAVYLCASSSGQGWDEQFFGPGTRLTVL.

The J gene is TRBJ1-3, the V gene TRBV6-1; 7 nucleotides align to TRBD1. V was clipped by 3 bases and J by 5 bases; unmatched bases: 10. Germline CDR1 and CDR2: MNHNS and SASEGT. This CDR3 comprises 16 residues. CDR3 protein: CASSDSGQVFRNTIYF. The CDR3 DNA is TGTGCCAGCAGTGATTCTGGACAGGTCTTTAGAAACACCATATATTTT.

The gene calls are TRBV5-6 and TRBJ1-1; 9 positions match TRBD1. J was trimmed by 4 bases and V by 1 base; bases with no gene match: 8. The CDR3 sequence is 16 residues long. Germline CDR1 SGHDT, CDR2 YYEEEE. This CDR3 is CASSLLGDRVGTEAFF. The CDR3 bases are TGTGCCAGCAGCTTGTTAGGGGACAGGGTGGGCACTGAAGCTTTCTTT.

This chain links TRBV6-1 with TRBJ2-1; TRBD2 might be the D (6 bases). Trimming cost V 2 bases and J 2 bases, with 13 bases left between them. The germline gives CDR1 MNHNS, CDR2 SASEGT. The CDR3 is 16 amino acids. The CDR3 region is CASSEYSGNTYNEQFF. The CDR3 coding sequence is TGTGCCAGCAGTGAATATAGCGGCAATACCTACAATGAGCAGTTCTTC.

J is TRBJ2-5 and V is TRBV5-1, with TRBD1 identical over 8 bases. The CDR3 length is 14 residues. Germline values: CDR1 SGHRS, CDR2 YFSETQ. Trimming at V came to 3 bases and at J to 7 bases, leaving 8 bases not matched to a gene. CDR3 sequence (DNA): TGCGCCAGCAGCTACAACGGACAGGGAGCGACCCAGTACTTC. Its translation: CASSYNGQGATQYF. Using reference TRBV5-1 and TRBJ2-5 for the parts outside the CDR3, the full variable domain is KAGVTQTPRYLIKTRGQQVTLSCSPISGHRSVSWYQQTPGQGLQFLFEYFSETQRNKGNFPGRFSGRQFSNSRSEMNVSTLELGDSALYLCASSYNGQGATQYFGPGTRLLVL.

This chain links TRBV2 with TRBJ2-7, with 9 positions matching TRBD1. Per germline, CDR1 SNHLY and CDR2 FYNNEI. V lost 6 bases and J lost 3; bases outside the gene matches: 12. The CDR3 extends over 16 amino acids. The CDR3 loop reads CASSPGTGQGLYEQYF. CDR3 nucleotides: TGTGCCAGCAGCCCCGGGACAGGGCAGGGACTCTACGAGCAGTACTTC.

The V call is TRBV2, the J call TRBJ1-5; D call uncertain. The CDR3 has 14 amino acids. Trimming removed 5 bases from V and 3 bases from J, with 11 bases in between. Germline V CDR1 and CDR2: SNHLY, FYNNEI. The DNA for the CDR3 is TGTGCCAGCAGTATCTCCAGGATCAATCAGCCCCAGCATTTT. It codes for CASSISRINQPQHF.

This clone was recorded only once. The chain is built from TRBV6-1 and TRBJ2-3, with D tentatively TRBD2 (5 bases). Germline V gene sequence: CDR1 MNHNS, CDR2 SASEGT. V gave up 0 bases and J gave up 8 bases, with 15 bases separating them. The CDR3 is 15 amino acids. The CDR3 DNA is TGTGCCAGCAGTGAAGCTGGACGGGGAGACTTTACGCAGTATTTT. The encoded protein is CASSEAGRGDFTQYF.

This chain joins TRBV2 and TRBJ1-1; no firm D call. The V gene lost 1 base and the J gene lost 3 bases, with 9 bases spanning the gap. Per germline, CDR1 SNHLY and CDR2 FYNNEI. The CDR3 length is 14 residues. CDR3 amino acids: CASSEGRPDTEAFF. Here the CDR3 DNA reads TGTGCCAGCAGTGAAGGGAGGCCGGACACTGAAGCTTTCTTT.

The rearrangement uses TRBV5-6 and TRBJ1-1, with a tentative D call TRBD1 (6 bases). V was pared by 2 bases and J by 0 bases, with 8 bases between. In germline, CDR1 is SGHDT, CDR2 YYEEEE. The length of the CDR3 is 14 residues. CDR3 nucleotides: TGTGCCAGCAGCTTAACAGGGATGAACACTGAAGCTTTCTTT. This sequence encodes CASSLTGMNTEAFF.

The chain couples TRBV18 to TRBJ1-3; D not resolved. Germline V gives CDR1 KGHSH, CDR2 LQKENI. Trimming shortened V by 3 bases and J by 0 bases, and 9 bases separated the two germline ends. This CDR3 region has 15 residues. This CDR3 is CASSPQEGSGNTIYF. CDR3 coding DNA: TGTGCCAGCTCACCGCAGGAGGGCTCTGGAAACACCATATATTTT.

This rearrangement joins TRBV7-9 to TRBJ2-1; 9 bases are a match to TRBD2. Per germline, CDR1 SEHNR and CDR2 FQNEAQ (reference sequence). This CDR3 region has 15 residues. The junction had 10 bases not matched to a gene; V was cut back by 5 bases and J by 8 bases. CDR3 in amino acids: CASSLTARGGDEQFF. CDR3 nucleotides: TGTGCCAGCAGCCTAACGGCGCGGGGGGGCGATGAGCAGTTCTTC.

The V call is TRBV2, the J call TRBJ2-7; 9 nucleotides align to TRBD2. The junction had 7 bases not matched to a gene; V was cut back by 3 bases and J by 7 bases. Germline V gene lookup returns CDR1 SNHLY and CDR2 FYNNEI. This CDR3 has 14 amino acids. The DNA for the CDR3 is TGTGCCAGCAGTGAGGTAGCGGGAGTAGGGGAGCAGTACTTC. It specifies CASSEVAGVGEQYF.

In its sample, this clone was seen once. The rearrangement joins TRBV7-6 to TRBJ2-5; the D gene is possibly TRBD2 (5 bases). Trimming stripped 3 bases from V and 5 bases from J, with 13 bases between. The CDR3 is made up of 14 amino acids. Per the germline V gene, CDR1 is SGHVS and CDR2 is FNYEAQ. The CDR3 DNA reads TGTGCCAGCAGCTTGCGGCCCGGCGGGGAGACCCAGTACTTC. This translates into CASSLRPGGETQYF.

The gene calls are TRBV11-2 and TRBJ2-5, with D perhaps matching TRBD2 (5 bases). Trimming stripped 7 bases from V and 3 bases from J, with 6 bases between. CDR1 SGHAT and CDR2 FQNNGV come from the germline V gene. The CDR3 length is 11 residues. This chain's CDR3 is CASNGEETQYF. In DNA form, the CDR3 reads TGTGCCAGCAACGGGGAAGAGACCCAGTACTTC.

The V call is TRBV30, the J call TRBJ1-2, with 11 positions matching TRBD1. Germline CDR1 is GTSNPN and CDR2 is SVGIG (reference sequence). CDR3 length: 14 residues. Unmatched junction bases numbered 7, after V lost 3 bases and J lost 7 bases. The CDR3 DNA sequence: TGTGCCTGGAGCGGGACAGGGGGTTCTAGTGGCTACACCTTC. The encoded protein is CAWSGTGGSSGYTF.

The chain recombines TRBV5-4 with TRBJ2-2; 8 bases align to TRBD2. The germline CDR1 and CDR2 sequences are SGHNT and YYREEE (reference sequence). V was clipped by 6 bases and J by 4 bases; unmatched bases: 5. This CDR3 region has 14 residues. For the CDR3, the DNA is TGTGCCAGCACCCTTAGCGGGACCACCGGGGAGCTGTTTTTT. Translated, it gives CASTLSGTTGELFF.

This chain uses TRBV7-9 with TRBJ1-2; unclear D gene. Germline CDR1 SEHNR, CDR2 FQNEAQ (reference sequence). CDR3 size: 15 residues. Trimming pared 1 base from V and 0 bases from J, leaving 9 bases between. The CDR3 spells CASSLDATANYGYTF. CDR3 in DNA: TGTGCCAGCAGCTTAGATGCTACAGCTAACTATGGCTACACCTTC.

This clone was seen once. The rearrangement joins TRBV10-3 to TRBJ1-2, with TRBD1 matching 8 bases. Germline-derived CDR1 and CDR2 are ENHRY and SYGVKD. J gave up 6 bases and V 5 bases, and 2 bases lay outside the gene matches. The CDR3 runs 12 residues. DNA for the CDR3: TGTGCCATCAGTAAGACAGGGGATGGCTACACCTTC. It yields the protein CAISKTGDGYTF.